Following are 20 T cell receptor beta chains from one sample sequenced in a study of T cell clonality in common variable immunodeficiency. The repertoire was sequenced with immunoSEQ multiplex PCR; TCRdb's copy has only in-frame clones and lacks some. The table lists approximately 16,000 clones, no singletons, with approximately 14% in the top ten. No cognate antigen is known for these TCRs. Study observations and caveats: Common variable immunodeficiency TCR beta sequences reportedly had fewer deletions and N-nucleotide insertions.

Sequences were obtained from peripheral blood mononuclear cells. The receptors were gathered from a human donor with common variable immunodeficiency.

About this clone: The read ends 3 residues shy of where the CDR3 ends; the end is completed using the germline J gene. This chain uses TRBV19 with TRBJ2-1; D not certain. Germline values: CDR1 LNHDA, CDR2 SQIVND (reference sequence). Trimming stripped 5 bases from V and 4 bases from J, with 15 bases between. CDR3 length equals 15 residues. The CDR3: CASSQPLTSYNEQFF. The CDR3 bases that were read are TGTGCCAGTAGTCAACCCCTGACTTCGTACAATGAG. The whole variable domain, remainder taken from reference TRBV19 and TRBJ2-1, is DGGITQSPKYLFRKEGQNVTLSCEQNLNHDAMYWYRQDPGQGLRLIYYSQIVNDFQKGDIAEGYSVSREKKESFPLTVTSAQKNPTAFYLCASSQPLTSYNEQFFGPGTRLTVL.

A few counts support this clone. The read ends 3 residues before the CDR3 terminus; that terminus is restored from the germline J gene. This chain uses TRBV18 with TRBJ2-7, with a tentative D call TRBD2 (7 bases). Looked up from germline, CDR1 is KGHSH and CDR2 is LQKENI. V dropped 1 base and J dropped 6 bases, with 10 bases sitting between them. The CDR3 covers 13 residues. The CDR3 here is CASSPQGEGEQYF. CDR3 bases read: TGTGCCAGCTCACCACAGGGGGAGGGCGAG.

This clone was found many times. The observed sequence ends 3 residues before the CDR3 terminus, with the missing tail filled in from the germline J gene. This chain uses TRBV6-4 with TRBJ2-5, with 9 bases matching TRBD1. The CDR3 has 19 residues. From germline, CDR1 is MRHNA and CDR2 SNTAGT. Trimming took 0 bases from V and 3 from J; bases not matched to a gene: 14. The CDR3 loop reads CASSDSWDRAKVGEETQYF. CDR3 DNA, as far as it was read: TGTGCCAGCAGTGACTCGTGGGACAGGGCCAAGGTAGGGGAAGAGACC.

This clone was picked up a small number of times. The read stops 3 residues short of the end of the CDR3; the missing end is completed from the germline J gene. The J gene is TRBJ1-4, the V gene TRBV7-2; D is possibly TRBD1 (5 bases). V lost 6 bases to trimming and J lost 3 bases, with 14 bases between them. The germline V gene encodes CDR1 SGHTA and CDR2 FQGNSA. The CDR3 is 15 residues long. The sequenced part of the CDR3 DNA is TGTGCCAGCAGTTTGAACAGGAGCCCTAATGAAAAA. Protein product: CASSLNRSPNEK. From start to end, the CDR3 is CASSLNRSPNEKLFF.

A note on this clone: The missing CDR3 end, 3 residues past where the read stops, is filled in from the germline J gene. The chain couples TRBV5-1 to TRBJ2-1; TRBD1 might be the D (5 bases). Deletions cut 7 bases from V and 7 bases from J, with 18 bases between. Germline V lookup: CDR1 SGHRS, CDR2 YFSETQ. The CDR3 covers 14 residues. The CDR3 reads CASSGQGDLNEQFF. The sequenced CDR3 bases are TGCGCCAGCTCCGGGCAGGGCGATTTAAATGAG.

Concerning this clone: Coverage ceases 3 residues before the CDR3 finishes, and the germline J gene fills in the end. The chain recombines TRBV2 with TRBJ2-7, with TRBD2 matching 8 bases. CDR1 SNHLY and CDR2 FYNNEI come from the germline V gene. Trimming took 0 bases from V and 2 from J; bases not matched to a gene: 0. This CDR3 is built from 14 residues. The CDR3 DNA, read in part, is TGTGCCAGCAGTGAAGCCGGGGGGGCCTACGAG. This codes for CASSEAGGAYE. The CDR3 in full is CASSEAGGAYEQYF. The whole variable domain, filled in from reference TRBV2 and TRBJ2-7, reads EPEVTQTPSHQVTQMGQEVILRCVPISNHLYFYWYRQILGQKVEFLVSFYNNEISEKSEIFDDQFSVERPDGSNFTLKIRSTKLEDSAMYFCASSEAGGAYEQYFGPGTRLTVT.

By share, this clone counts as medium-sized. Read data end 3 residues before the CDR3 end; the end is taken from the germline J gene. The rearrangement uses TRBV20-1 and TRBJ1-2; 7 bases line up with TRBD1. V lost 7 bases and J lost 2; bases outside the gene matches: 7. The germline V gene has CDR1 DFQATT and CDR2 SNEGSKA (reference sequence). This CDR3 contains 13 residues. CDR3 sequence: CSGTGAPNYGYTF. The CDR3 bases that were read are TGCAGTGGCACAGGGGCGCCCAACTATGGC.

The sample holds a few counts of this clone. The CDR3 extends 3 residues past the end of the read, so its final part is completed from the germline J gene. The chain uses TRBV30 and TRBJ1-2; D possibly corresponds to TRBD1 (6 bases). Germline V lookup: CDR1 GTSNPN, CDR2 SVGIG (reference sequence). The ends were cut back, 2 bases at V and 3 bases at J, with 13 bases in the middle. This CDR3 has 14 residues. The CDR3: CAWSHTGFDYGYTF. CDR3 DNA, as far as it was read: TGTGCCTGGAGTCACACAGGGTTCGACTATGGC.

Note on this clone: The CDR3 end lies 3 residues beyond the end of the read and is filled in from the germline J gene. The chain combines TRBV2 with TRBJ2-1, with D possibly TRBD2 on 6 matching bases. Germline lookup yields CDR1 SNHLY and CDR2 FYNNEI. Trimming removed 3 bases from V and 6 bases from J, with 12 bases in between. The CDR3 extends over 14 amino acids. The CDR3 is CASSETSLSNEQFF. The sequenced part of the CDR3 DNA is TGTGCCAGCAGTGAGACTAGTCTTAGCAATGAG. Based on the CDR3 plus reference TRBV2 and TRBJ2-1, the full variable domain is EPEVTQTPSHQVTQMGQEVILRCVPISNHLYFYWYRQILGQKVEFLVSFYNNEISEKSEIFDDQFSVERPDGSNFTLKIRSTKLEDSAMYFCASSETSLSNEQFFGPGTRLTVL.

This clone was found a few times. The CDR3 is cut off 3 residues early in the read; its end comes from the germline J gene. The chain couples TRBV19 to TRBJ1-4; TRBD1 matches at 8 bases. CDR3 length equals 14 residues. J lost 8 bases, V lost 5 bases, and 7 bases had no gene match. Germline CDR1 and CDR2: LNHDA and SQIVND (reference sequence). The sequenced part of the CDR3 DNA is TGTGCCAGTAGTCCCCGGACAGGGCACGAAAAA. Translating gives CASSPRTGHEK. The whole CDR3 reads CASSPRTGHEKLFF.

Worth noting for this clone: The read stops 3 residues short of the end of the CDR3; the missing end is completed from the germline J gene. The V call is TRBV18, the J call TRBJ2-5, with TRBD2 as a possible D gene (6 bases). The CDR3 has 13 residues. V gave up 2 bases and J gave up 4 bases, with 8 bases separating them. Germline-derived CDR1 and CDR2 are KGHSH and LQKENI. Partial CDR3 DNA: TGTGCCAGCTCACCAGGGACTGGAGAGACC. Protein sequence: CASSPGTGET. The complete CDR3 protein is CASSPGTGETQYF.

This clone was counted only a few times. The CDR3 is cut off 3 residues early in the read; its end comes from the germline J gene. The chain joins TRBV6-2 or TRBV6-3 to TRBJ2-1; TRBD1 agrees at 9 bases. The junction had 8 bases not matched to a gene; V was cut back by 10 bases and J by 7 bases. This CDR3 is built from 13 residues. Per germline, CDR1 MNHEY and CDR2 SVGEGT. Incomplete CDR3 DNA: TGTGCCATCTACGGGACAGGGCTTAATGAG. As protein: CAIYGTGLNE. In full, the CDR3 reads CAIYGTGLNEQFF.

The CDR3 here is CASSARTGGHYGYTF. The covered CDR3 bases are TGTGCCAGCAGCGCGAGGACAGGGGGCCACTATGGC. J is TRBJ1-2 and V is TRBV7-2, with 11 bases lining up with TRBD1. Read coverage stops 3 residues before the CDR3 terminus; the germline J gene supplies the remainder. Germline values: CDR1 SGHTA, CDR2 FQGNSA. V lost 5 bases, J lost 3 bases, and 5 bases stayed unmatched. The CDR3 is 15 residues long.

About this clone: The CDR3 extends 3 residues past the end of the read, so its final part is completed from the germline J gene. This sample includes further DNA sequences coding for the same CDR3. J is TRBJ2-7 and V is TRBV2, with D tentatively TRBD1 (6 bases). CDR3 size: 15 residues. The germline V gene encodes CDR1 SNHLY and CDR2 FYNNEI. V lost 5 bases, J lost 4 bases, and 18 bases lay in between. This CDR3 reads CASSRTGFGSYEQYF. Incomplete CDR3 DNA: TGTGCCAGCAGTCGAACAGGGTTTGGATCGTACGAG.

This clone was seen at least ten times. The CDR3 goes on 3 residues after the read ends, and that part is filled in from the germline J gene. V and J are TRBV19 and TRBJ2-7; D gene unclear. The V end was cut by 3 bases, the J end by 5 bases, with 8 bases between. The germline CDR1 and CDR2 sequences are LNHDA and SQIVND (reference sequence). The CDR3 has 12 amino acids. The CDR3 reads CASSIFEDEQYF. The CDR3 bases that were read are TGTGCCAGTAGTATTTTCGAGGACGAG.

The sample holds many counts of this clone. The read stops 3 residues short of the end of the CDR3; the missing end is completed from the germline J gene. The V gene is TRBV20-1, the J gene TRBJ1-6; D unclear. Trimming removed 0 bases from V and 0 bases from J, with 12 bases in between. The CDR3 contains 17 residues. Germline assignment: CDR1 DFQATT and CDR2 SNEGSKA (reference sequence). The CDR3 DNA, read in part, is TGCAGTGCTAGAGATGTACTCTTAAGCTCCTATAATTCACCC. This codes for CSARDVLLSSYNSP. The whole CDR3 sequence is CSARDVLLSSYNSPLHF.

In its sample, this clone was seen a few times. The read terminates 3 residues before the CDR3 end, so the remaining end is supplied by the germline J gene. The chain recombines TRBV19 with TRBJ2-1; 14 bases are shared with TRBD2. The CDR3 is 16 amino acids. V was clipped by 6 bases and J by 8 bases; unmatched bases: 9. Germline-derived CDR1 and CDR2 are LNHDA and SQIVND (reference sequence). The CDR3 sequence: CASSDRGTSGGDEQFF. The CDR3 DNA, read in part, is TGTGCCAGTAGCGACCGGGGGACTAGCGGGGGAGATGAG.

A few counts support this clone. The CDR3 sequence is CASSLVWAGTGELFF. The sequenced CDR3 bases are TGTGCCAGCAGCTTAGTTTGGGCCGGCACCGGGGAG. The chain recombines TRBV7-9 with TRBJ2-2; D gene uncertain. The read ends 3 residues before the CDR3 terminus; that terminus is restored from the germline J gene. CDR1 and CDR2 (germline): SEHNR, FQNEAQ (reference sequence). The V gene lost 1 base and the J gene lost 4 bases, with 10 bases spanning the gap. The CDR3 contains 15 residues.

This clone was counted only a few times. The CDR3 goes on 3 residues after the read ends, and that part is filled in from the germline J gene. The V call is TRBV29-1, the J call TRBJ2-3; 8 bases line up with TRBD2. The CDR3 spans 16 residues. V dropped 0 bases and J dropped 1; count of bases not matched to a gene: 6. The germline V gene has CDR1 SQVTM and CDR2 ANQGSEA. The sequenced CDR3 bases are TGCAGCGTTGAAGATATAGCGGGGCGGCGCACAGATACG. It yields the protein CSVEDIAGRRTDT. The CDR3, in full, reads CSVEDIAGRRTDTQYF.

A note on this clone: The read terminates 3 residues before the CDR3 end, so the remaining end is supplied by the germline J gene. The gene calls are TRBV19 and TRBJ2-3; 10 positions agree with TRBD2. Germline V gene lookup returns CDR1 LNHDA and CDR2 SQIVND (reference sequence). The ends lost 7 bases at V and 2 bases at J; junction bases unmatched: 24. The CDR3 spans 21 residues. The CDR3 bases that were read are TGTGCCAGTATCCCCCCCACCGAACTAGCGGGGCGGCAGGAGGCCACAGATACG. It is translated as CASIPPTELAGRQEATDT. The CDR3 reads in full as CASIPPTELAGRQEATDTQYF.